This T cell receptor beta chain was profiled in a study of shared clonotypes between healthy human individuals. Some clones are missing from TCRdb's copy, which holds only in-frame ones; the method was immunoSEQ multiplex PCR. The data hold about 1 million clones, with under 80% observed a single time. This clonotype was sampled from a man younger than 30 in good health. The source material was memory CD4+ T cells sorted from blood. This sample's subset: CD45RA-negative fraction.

The CDR3 coding sequence is TGTGCCAGCAGGGGGGGGACTAGCGTCTACGAGCAGTACTTC. This gives the protein CASRGGTSVYEQYF. The chain uses TRBV28 and TRBJ2-7, with 10 positions matching TRBD2. V gave up 6 bases and J gave up 3 bases; unmatched junction bases: 5. The CDR3 spans 14 residues. Looked up from germline, CDR1 is MDHEN and CDR2 is SYDVKM. The complete variable domain, with remaining parts taken from reference TRBV28 and TRBJ2-7, reads DVKVTQSSRYLVKRTGEKVFLECVQDMDHENMFWYRQDPGLGLRLIYFSYDVKMKEKGDIPEGYSVSREKKERFSLILESASTNQTSMYLCASRGGTSVYEQYFGPGTRLTVT.